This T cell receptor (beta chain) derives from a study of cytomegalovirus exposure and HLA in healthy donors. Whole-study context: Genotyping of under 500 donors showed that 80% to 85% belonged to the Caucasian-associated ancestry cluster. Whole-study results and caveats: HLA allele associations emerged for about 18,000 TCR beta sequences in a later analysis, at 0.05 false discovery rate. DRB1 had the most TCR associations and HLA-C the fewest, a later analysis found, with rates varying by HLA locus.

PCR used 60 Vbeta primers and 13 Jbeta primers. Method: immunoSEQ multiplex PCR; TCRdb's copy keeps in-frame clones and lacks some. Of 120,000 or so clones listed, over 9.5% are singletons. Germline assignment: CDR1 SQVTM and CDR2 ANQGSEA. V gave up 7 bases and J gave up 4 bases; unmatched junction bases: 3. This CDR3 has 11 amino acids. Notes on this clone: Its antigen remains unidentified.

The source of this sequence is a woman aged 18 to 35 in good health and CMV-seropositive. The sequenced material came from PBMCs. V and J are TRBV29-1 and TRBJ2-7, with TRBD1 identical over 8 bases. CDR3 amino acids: CSANRGYEQYF. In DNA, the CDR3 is TGCAGCGCTAACAGGGGGTACGAGCAGTACTTC.